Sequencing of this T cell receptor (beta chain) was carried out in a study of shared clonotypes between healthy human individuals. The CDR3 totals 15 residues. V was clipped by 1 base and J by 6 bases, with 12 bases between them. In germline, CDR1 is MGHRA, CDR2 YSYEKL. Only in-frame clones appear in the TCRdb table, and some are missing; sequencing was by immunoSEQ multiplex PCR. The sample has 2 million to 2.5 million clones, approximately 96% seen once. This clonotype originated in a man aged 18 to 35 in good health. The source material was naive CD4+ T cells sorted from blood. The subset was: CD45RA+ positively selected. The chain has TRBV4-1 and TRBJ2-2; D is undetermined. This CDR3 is CASSQVKKGPGELFF. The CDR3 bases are TGCGCCAGCAGCCAAGTAAAGAAAGGGCCCGGGGAGCTGTTTTTT.